This is a list of T cell receptor beta chains from one sample in a study of T-cell memory formation after mild COVID-19. TCRdb fed the 5' RACE reads into MiXCR, producing one record per CDR3 protein. Of 180,000 or so distinct CDR3 sequences listed, around a tenth were seen once; the top ten hold less than 4%. Sequences were obtained from PBMCs or a T cell subset sorted from them (not recorded which). These receptors originate from a man aged 18 to 35 who had mild COVID-19 (a few samples of this study predate the infection). Cell type and time point are not known. CDR3s include the opening cysteine and the closing phenylalanine or tryptophan. Fields, in order: clone size, D gene, J gene, V gene, CDR3 DNA, CDR3 protein. The D gene is left open where the match is weak. Size is stated for part of the rows, as once, few or many counts, or as a class when the clone is expanded.

clone size: few
D gene: TRBD2
J gene: TRBJ2-5
V gene: TRBV11-2
CDR3 DNA: TGTGCCAGCAGCACTAGCGGGGGGGCGGGGACCCAGTACTTC
CDR3 protein: CASSTSGGAGTQYF

clone size: few
D gene: TRBD1
J gene: TRBJ1-5
V gene: TRBV7-8
CDR3 DNA: TGTGCCAGCAGCTTGGGTGTGGGACAGGGTTATCAGCCCCAGCATTTT
CDR3 protein: CASSLGVGQGYQPQHF

clone size: few
D gene: .
J gene: TRBJ1-1
V gene: TRBV29-1
CDR3 DNA: TGCAGCGTTGATCATCGGGGCCTTGAAGCTTTCTTT
CDR3 protein: CSVDHRGLEAFF

clone size: .
D gene: .
J gene: TRBJ1-2
V gene: TRBV5-1
CDR3 DNA: TGCGCCAGCAGCCCCGGCGGCCAGATCTATGGCTACACCTTC
CDR3 protein: CASSPGGQIYGYTF

clone size: many
D gene: .
J gene: TRBJ2-3
V gene: TRBV7-9
CDR3 DNA: TGTGCCAGCAGCTTAGTTTTTATCACAGATACGCAGTATTTT
CDR3 protein: CASSLVFITDTQYF

clone size: few
D gene: .
J gene: TRBJ1-5
V gene: TRBV6-6
CDR3 DNA: TGTGCCAGCAGTTACTGGGGGGCTTCGGGTCAGCCCCAGCATTTT
CDR3 protein: CASSYWGASGQPQHF

clone size: many
D gene: .
J gene: TRBJ2-1
V gene: TRBV20-1
CDR3 DNA: TGCAGTGCTTCGACCTCAGCCGATGAGCAGTTCTTC
CDR3 protein: CSASTSADEQFF

clone size: many
D gene: .
J gene: TRBJ2-7
V gene: TRBV7-9
CDR3 DNA: TGTGCCAGCAGCTTGGGAGCCACCTACGAGCAGTACTTC
CDR3 protein: CASSLGATYEQYF

clone size: few
D gene: .
J gene: TRBJ2-5
V gene: TRBV12-3/TRBV12-4
CDR3 DNA: TGTGCCAGCAGTTTATCGGTTTTGGGGACCCAGTACTTC
CDR3 protein: CASSLSVLGTQYF

clone size: .
D gene: .
J gene: TRBJ1-1
V gene: TRBV3-1
CDR3 DNA: TGTGCCAGCAGCCACATGAACACTGAAGCTTTCTTT
CDR3 protein: CASSHMNTEAFF

clone size: .
D gene: .
J gene: TRBJ2-3
V gene: TRBV14
CDR3 DNA: TGTGCCAGCAGCCAAGGAAGGGGCAGAGATACGCAGTATTTT
CDR3 protein: CASSQGRGRDTQYF

clone size: few
D gene: .
J gene: TRBJ2-5
V gene: TRBV27
CDR3 DNA: TGTGCCAGCAGTTTCGCAGGGGCGCCCGGCCAAGAGACCCAGTACTTC
CDR3 protein: CASSFAGAPGQETQYF

clone size: many
D gene: .
J gene: TRBJ1-1
V gene: TRBV7-2
CDR3 DNA: TGTGCCAGCAACAACAGGGTAGACACTGAAGCTTTCTTT
CDR3 protein: CASNNRVDTEAFF

clone size: .
D gene: TRBD1
J gene: TRBJ2-7
V gene: TRBV6-5
CDR3 DNA: TGTGCCAGCAGTTACGGGGGACAGTCCTACGAGCAGTACTTC
CDR3 protein: CASSYGGQSYEQYF

clone size: once
D gene: .
J gene: TRBJ1-2
V gene: TRBV5-5
CDR3 DNA: TGTGCAAGCAGCCGAGAGGGGTATGGCTACACCTTC
CDR3 protein: CASSREGYGYTF

clone size: many
D gene: .
J gene: TRBJ2-1
V gene: TRBV7-6
CDR3 DNA: TGTGCCAGCAGCCTATCAGGGTTCGGCAACAATGAGCAGTTCTTC
CDR3 protein: CASSLSGFGNNEQFF

clone size: .
D gene: .
J gene: TRBJ2-6
V gene: TRBV14
CDR3 DNA: TGTGCCAGCAGCCTCCGTGCTGGGGCCAACGTCCTGACTTTC
CDR3 protein: CASSLRAGANVLTF

clone size: many
D gene: .
J gene: TRBJ2-5
V gene: TRBV5-1
CDR3 DNA: TGCGCCAGCAGCTTGGACAGCTTAGAGACCCAGTACTTC
CDR3 protein: CASSLDSLETQYF

clone size: many
D gene: TRBD2
J gene: TRBJ2-1
V gene: TRBV12-3/TRBV12-4
CDR3 DNA: TGTGCCAGCAGTCCCACACTAGCGGGGAGAATCAGATACAATGAGCAGTTCTTC
CDR3 protein: CASSPTLAGRIRYNEQFF

clone size: .
D gene: .
J gene: TRBJ2-2
V gene: TRBV12-3/TRBV12-4
CDR3 DNA: TGTGCCAGCAGTTCGAGCTACACCGGGGAGCTGTTTTTT
CDR3 protein: CASSSSYTGELFF

clone size: few
D gene: .
J gene: TRBJ2-3
V gene: TRBV28
CDR3 DNA: TGTGCCAGCAGTACCCTGGGACTCGCGGGGCCGCAGTATTTT
CDR3 protein: CASSTLGLAGPQYF

clone size: few
D gene: TRBD2
J gene: TRBJ2-3
V gene: TRBV5-1
CDR3 DNA: TGCGCCAGCAGCTTGGAGAACGGGGGGAGGAATACGCAGTATTTT
CDR3 protein: CASSLENGGRNTQYF

clone size: .
D gene: TRBD1
J gene: TRBJ1-2
V gene: TRBV27
CDR3 DNA: TGTGCCAGCAGTTTTGGGACAGGATCGGACTATGGCTACACCTTC
CDR3 protein: CASSFGTGSDYGYTF

clone size: few
D gene: .
J gene: TRBJ1-1
V gene: TRBV4-1
CDR3 DNA: TGCGCCAGCAGAGGACCGACAGCGAACACTGAAGCTTTCTTT
CDR3 protein: CASRGPTANTEAFF

clone size: .
D gene: TRBD1
J gene: TRBJ2-1
V gene: TRBV7-6
CDR3 DNA: TGTGCCAGCAGCTCGCCTGGACAGGGAAAGGGCAATGAGCAGTTCTTC
CDR3 protein: CASSSPGQGKGNEQFF

clone size: few
D gene: .
J gene: TRBJ1-5
V gene: TRBV6-6
CDR3 DNA: TGTGCCAGCAGCCTCAGGACGGGTGATAGGGATACGCAGCATTTT
CDR3 protein: CASSLRTGDRDTQHF